This is a list of T cell receptor beta chains from one sample in a study of CD8 T cells in ankylosing spondylitis. TCRdb passed the 5' RACE reads through MiXCR, listing each CDR3 protein once. The sample yields 500,000 to 650,000 distinct CDR3 sequences, about 5% seen once. Sequencing input: blood, either unsorted or a sorted T cell fraction (not recorded which). All receptors come from a male donor with ankylosing spondylitis. Both conserved end residues are part of each CDR3. Fields, in order: CDR3 protein, D gene, clone size, V gene. The D gene is left open where the match is weak. Not all rows give a size; the values are once, few, many and, for expanded clones, a class.

CDR3aa: CASSASTGANVLTF
d_gene: -
abundance: many
v_gene: TRBV7-6

CDR3aa: CASSWRESTDTQYF
d_gene: -
abundance: many
v_gene: TRBV7-2

CDR3aa: CASSTPHGAHNEQFF
d_gene: -
abundance: few
v_gene: TRBV21-1

CDR3aa: CASSGSRTGVNQPQHF
d_gene: TRBD1
abundance: many
v_gene: TRBV5-5

CDR3aa: CASSLALAGSTDTQYF
d_gene: TRBD2
abundance: many
v_gene: TRBV5-1

CDR3aa: CASSYRDGGTQYF
d_gene: -
abundance: many
v_gene: TRBV6-2/TRBV6-3

CDR3aa: CASSQVEGETEAFF
d_gene: -
abundance: many
v_gene: TRBV4-2

CDR3aa: CASSHAPQGYQPQHF
d_gene: -
abundance: many
v_gene: TRBV4-1

CDR3aa: CSAPPASGRADTQYF
d_gene: TRBD2
abundance: many
v_gene: TRBV20-1

CDR3aa: CSVEDDAGNTGELFF
d_gene: -
abundance: many
v_gene: TRBV29-1

CDR3aa: CASWGTGEVGTEAFF
d_gene: TRBD1
abundance: -
v_gene: TRBV18

CDR3aa: CASSLAGAANYGYTF
d_gene: -
abundance: many
v_gene: TRBV7-2

CDR3aa: CASRHGQGQNTQYF
d_gene: TRBD1
abundance: many
v_gene: TRBV6-2/TRBV6-3

CDR3aa: CSARDRVASYEQYF
d_gene: -
abundance: -
v_gene: TRBV20-1

CDR3aa: CSVGDRVNYGYTF
d_gene: TRBD1
abundance: -
v_gene: TRBV29-1

CDR3aa: CASGTTGADTQYF
d_gene: -
abundance: many
v_gene: TRBV7-9

CDR3aa: CATSRDRGYGGEKLFF
d_gene: -
abundance: many
v_gene: TRBV15

CDR3aa: CASPGRGDYGYTF
d_gene: -
abundance: many
v_gene: TRBV12-3/TRBV12-4

CDR3aa: CASSLSHIAFF
d_gene: -
abundance: few
v_gene: TRBV28

CDR3aa: CSAPRTGGGNQPQHF
d_gene: TRBD1
abundance: many
v_gene: TRBV20-1

CDR3aa: CSVAGPDYNQPQHF
d_gene: -
abundance: many
v_gene: TRBV29-1

CDR3aa: CASRKVRGSYQETQYF
d_gene: -
abundance: many
v_gene: TRBV6-1

CDR3aa: CASTSPLAGVPEQYF
d_gene: TRBD2
abundance: few
v_gene: TRBV6-1

CDR3aa: CASSLTTGHGYTF
d_gene: -
abundance: many
v_gene: TRBV27

CDR3aa: CATSDGPGDEAFF
d_gene: -
abundance: many
v_gene: TRBV24-1

CDR3aa: CASSRLGSGGFYEQYF
d_gene: TRBD2
abundance: -
v_gene: TRBV7-3

CDR3aa: CASSLVGQYYEQYF
d_gene: -
abundance: many
v_gene: TRBV7-8

CDR3aa: CASSLDRGSNTQETQYF
d_gene: TRBD1
abundance: few
v_gene: TRBV7-2

CDR3aa: CASSLGGSRKQYF
d_gene: -
abundance: many
v_gene: TRBV7-8

CDR3aa: CASSPFGLLKEQYF
d_gene: -
abundance: many
v_gene: TRBV12-3/TRBV12-4

CDR3aa: CASTAGKSYEQYF
d_gene: -
abundance: -
v_gene: TRBV6-1

CDR3aa: CASRFGEGIYGYTF
d_gene: -
abundance: many
v_gene: TRBV7-2

CDR3aa: CSVVGSGTDTQYF
d_gene: -
abundance: many
v_gene: TRBV20-1

CDR3aa: CASSAQGFYGYTF
d_gene: -
abundance: many
v_gene: TRBV9

CDR3aa: CASRLDRGYGYTF
d_gene: TRBD1
abundance: many
v_gene: TRBV6-2/TRBV6-3

CDR3aa: CSAWGLAGIDTQYF
d_gene: TRBD2
abundance: many
v_gene: TRBV20-1

CDR3aa: CASSAGTGKAGANVLTF
d_gene: TRBD1
abundance: many
v_gene: TRBV9

CDR3aa: CASGSMREGAYNEQFF
d_gene: TRBD2
abundance: few
v_gene: TRBV6-2/TRBV6-3

CDR3aa: CASASQGMGEKLFF
d_gene: -
abundance: many
v_gene: TRBV7-2

CDR3aa: CASSFSANYGYTF
d_gene: -
abundance: many
v_gene: TRBV5-1

CDR3aa: CSARDGAENTEAFF
d_gene: -
abundance: many
v_gene: TRBV20-1

CDR3aa: CATSTSPANYGYTF
d_gene: -
abundance: many
v_gene: TRBV15

CDR3aa: CSVGGRDYGYTF
d_gene: -
abundance: many
v_gene: TRBV29-1

CDR3aa: CSSSPHPLMNTEAFF
d_gene: -
abundance: -
v_gene: TRBV20-1

CDR3aa: CASSQGGGGNQFF
d_gene: -
abundance: -
v_gene: TRBV7-2

CDR3aa: CASSFVSNSPLHF
d_gene: -
abundance: many
v_gene: TRBV7-2

CDR3aa: CASSQASGGAYDTQYF
d_gene: TRBD2
abundance: -
v_gene: TRBV4-3

CDR3aa: CASMTGVTGELFF
d_gene: TRBD1
abundance: few
v_gene: TRBV6-6

CDR3aa: CATSRVPSSGNTIYF
d_gene: -
abundance: few
v_gene: TRBV15

CDR3aa: CSARDFGVQTQYF
d_gene: -
abundance: many
v_gene: TRBV20-1

CDR3aa: CASSLADEGLEQYF
d_gene: -
abundance: few
v_gene: TRBV5-1

CDR3aa: CSVARDNTNTEAFF
d_gene: -
abundance: many
v_gene: TRBV29-1

CDR3aa: CASSPGGRSREKLFF
d_gene: TRBD1
abundance: many
v_gene: TRBV7-2

CDR3aa: CASSLIARTANTEAFF
d_gene: -
abundance: many
v_gene: TRBV5-1

CDR3aa: CASALNRGASGNTIYF
d_gene: TRBD1
abundance: many
v_gene: TRBV18

CDR3aa: CASRRTGAGEKLFF
d_gene: TRBD1
abundance: few
v_gene: TRBV4-2

CDR3aa: CASSLKLAGVDTQYF
d_gene: TRBD2
abundance: many
v_gene: TRBV27

CDR3aa: CAWNKRIGPPTGELFF
d_gene: -
abundance: few
v_gene: TRBV30

CDR3aa: CASSYPGFTHEQYF
d_gene: -
abundance: many
v_gene: TRBV6-5

CDR3aa: CASSLRGTVYNEQFF
d_gene: -
abundance: many
v_gene: TRBV12-3/TRBV12-4